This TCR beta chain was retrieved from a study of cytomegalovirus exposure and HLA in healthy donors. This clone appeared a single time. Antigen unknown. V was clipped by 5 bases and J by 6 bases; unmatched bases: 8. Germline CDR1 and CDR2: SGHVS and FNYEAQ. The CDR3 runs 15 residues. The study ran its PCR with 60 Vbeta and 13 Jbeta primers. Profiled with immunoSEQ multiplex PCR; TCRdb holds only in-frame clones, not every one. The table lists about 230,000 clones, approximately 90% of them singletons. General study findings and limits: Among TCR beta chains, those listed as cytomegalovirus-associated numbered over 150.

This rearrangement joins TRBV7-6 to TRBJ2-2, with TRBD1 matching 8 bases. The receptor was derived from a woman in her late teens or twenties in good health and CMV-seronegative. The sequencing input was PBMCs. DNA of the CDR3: TGTGCCAGCAGCCGTCTAGACAGGGGTGCCGGGGAGCTGTTTTTT. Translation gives CASSRLDRGAGELFF. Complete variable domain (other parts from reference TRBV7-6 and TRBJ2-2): GAGVSQSPRYKVTKRGQDVALRCDPISGHVSLYWYRQALGQGPEFLTYFNYEAQQDKSGLPNDRFSAERPEGSISTLTIQRTEQRDSAMYRCASSRLDRGAGELFFGEGSRLTVL.